Below, one T cell receptor beta chain is given with its context. Its antigen is unknown. These data are taken from a study of regulatory T cells in long-lasting Graves disease. This sample's time point: newly diagnosed GD, antithyroid drugs for less than 3 months. The TCR library used RNA extracted from PBMCs. Findings of the study overall: TCR diversity was lower in persistent Graves' patients than in newly diagnosed ones.

Arm-PCR of CDR3 regions and iRepertoire HTBI primers were used to build TCR beta libraries. TCRdb independently ran MiXCR on the multiplex PCR reads; one entry per CDR3 protein. The sample includes approximately 560,000 distinct CDR3 sequences, about 16% of them seen just once. These data were also reused for a study on T cells in Graves' hyperthyroidism and ophthalmopathy. Turning to that study: Patients between 18 and 65 years old had hyperthyroidism, newly diagnosed and lasting under 2 months. Clinical symptoms, serum thyroxine, TRAb, thyroid ultrasound and orbital computed tomography established diagnosis. In the first-round RT-PCR of the TCR CDR3, the HTBI primer set was used.

This receptor was obtained from a man aged 18 to 29 with Graves disease. The input for sequencing was peripheral blood mononuclear cells (PBMCs), taken at new diagnosis, from a patient treated with antithyroid drugs.

CDR3 DNA: TGTGCCAGTAGTATTTGGAAGGGTGACCCTGAAGCTTTCTTT. Its protein is CASSIWKGDPEAFF. This chain joins TRBV19 and TRBJ1-1; D remains unclear. Per the germline V gene, CDR1 is LNHDA and CDR2 is SQIVND (reference sequence). The CDR3 runs 14 residues. V was cut by 3 bases and J by 6 bases, with 14 bases left in between.